These T cell receptor beta chains were read from a single sample in a study of tumor-infiltrating lymphocytes in oesophageal squamous cell carcinoma. TCRdb re-analysed the PCR reads in MiXCR, keeping a single row per CDR3 protein. Here the sample spans about 16,000 distinct CDR3 sequences, around half being singletons. The sequencing input was esophageal tumor tissue. These receptors were obtained from a male donor with esophageal squamous cell carcinoma. Both conserved end residues are part of each CDR3. A D gene is named only where the DNA matches it firmly. Some rows mark clone size as missing; the rest say once, few, many or name a class of expanded clone.

-	once	TRBJ1-4	TRBV6-4	CASSYSGLTNEKLFF	TGTGCCAGCAGTTACTCGGGACTAACTAATGAAAAACTGTTTTTT
TRBD1	-	TRBJ2-3	TRBV12-3/TRBV12-4	CASSSRRQGAGTDTQYF	TGTGCCAGCAGTTCCCGGAGACAGGGGGCTGGCACAGATACGCAGTATTTT
TRBD1	-	TRBJ2-7	TRBV12-3/TRBV12-4	CASSLYTDRDYEQYF	TGTGCCAGCAGTTTATATACGGACAGGGACTACGAGCAGTACTTC
-	-	TRBJ1-1	TRBV4-2	CASGRTENTEAFF	TGTGCCAGCGGACGGACAGAGAACACTGAAGCTTTCTTT
-	-	TRBJ1-1	TRBV19	CASSITGDTEAFF	TGTGCCAGTAGTATAACTGGGGACACTGAAGCTTTCTTT
-	-	TRBJ2-7	TRBV6-1	CASSEFENYEQYF	TGTGCCAGCAGTGAATTCGAGAACTACGAGCAGTACTTC
-	few	TRBJ2-3	TRBV7-4	CASSFPSSTDTQYF	TGTGCCAGCAGCTTTCCATCTAGCACAGATACGCAGTATTTT
-	-	TRBJ2-7	TRBV6-1	CASSVNYEQYF	TGTGCCAGCAGCGTGAACTACGAGCAGTACTTC
-	-	TRBJ2-7	TRBV7-2	CASSSKAGSYEQYF	TGTGCCAGCAGCTCGAAGGCAGGGTCCTACGAGCAGTACTTC
-	many	TRBJ2-1	TRBV4-2	CASSRDRSYNEQFF	TGTGCCAGCAGCCGGGATAGGTCCTACAATGAGCAGTTCTTC
-	-	TRBJ2-3	TRBV27	CASSPGRMRSGTQYF	TGTGCCAGCAGTCCGGGACGAATGAGGTCAGGTACGCAGTATTTT
-	-	TRBJ2-6	TRBV6-8	CASLRANVLTF	TGTGCCAGCCTGAGGGCCAACGTCCTGACTTTC
TRBD2	few	TRBJ2-7	TRBV7-8	CASSLARAGGRVLYEQYF	TGTGCCAGCAGCTTAGCGCGGGCTGGCGGGAGGGTCCTCTACGAGCAGTACTTC
-	-	TRBJ2-1	TRBV7-2	CASSPVGQTDTQFF	TGTGCCAGCAGCCCCGTAGGCCAGACAGATACGCAGTTCTTC
-	few	TRBJ1-2	TRBV28	CASRQGGTNYGYTF	TGTGCCAGTCGGCAAGGGGGAACGAACTATGGCTACACCTTC
-	many	TRBJ2-3	TRBV20-1	CSARDAGLGTDTQYF	TGCAGTGCTAGAGATGCGGGACTCGGCACAGATACGCAGTATTTT
TRBD2	-	TRBJ2-1	TRBV7-2	CASSFLAGRGANEQFF	TGTGCCAGCAGCTTCCTAGCGGGCCGTGGGGCCAATGAGCAGTTCTTC
-	-	TRBJ2-5	TRBV24-1	CATSDPRRGLGETQYF	TGTGCCACCAGTGACCCGAGGAGGGGGCTGGGAGAGACCCAGTACTTC
-	-	TRBJ2-1	TRBV6-2/TRBV6-3	CASSYSARGYEQFF	TGTGCCAGCAGTTACTCGGCCAGGGGCTATGAGCAGTTCTTC
-	many	TRBJ2-2	TRBV27	CASSPSPGTPNTGELFF	TGTGCCAGCAGTCCTTCCCCGGGGACTCCAAACACCGGGGAGCTGTTTTTT
TRBD1	once	TRBJ1-6	TRBV3-1	CASSPRDREGSPLHF	TGTGCCAGCAGCCCCAGGGACAGGGAGGGTTCACCCCTCCACTTT
TRBD2	-	TRBJ2-1	TRBV7-2	CASSLDSGRGSNEQFF	TGTGCCAGCAGCTTAGATAGCGGGAGAGGGAGCAATGAGCAGTTCTTC
-	once	TRBJ2-1	TRBV7-6	CASSLDRAASDEQFF	TGTGCCAGCAGCTTAGATAGGGCCGCCAGCGATGAGCAGTTCTTC
-	-	TRBJ2-5	TRBV7-2	CASSPARETQYF	TGTGCCAGCAGCCCCGCCCGAGAGACCCAGTACTTC
TRBD2	-	TRBJ2-2	TRBV6-1	CASMFRFSGGSNTGELFF	TGTGCCAGCATGTTCCGGTTTAGCGGGGGGTCCAACACCGGGGAGCTGTTTTTT
TRBD1	many	TRBJ2-3	TRBV7-2	CASSPRQGGSTDTQYF	TGTGCCAGCAGCCCCCGACAGGGTGGGAGCACAGATACGCAGTATTTT
TRBD2	-	TRBJ2-3	TRBV12-5	CASGLVLAGGRTDTQYF	TGTGCTAGTGGTTTGGTTCTAGCGGGGGGCCGCACAGATACGCAGTATTTT
-	-	TRBJ2-7	TRBV27	CASTSRRTYEQYF	TGTGCCAGCACGAGCAGGAGAACCTACGAGCAGTACTTC
TRBD2	-	TRBJ2-7	TRBV7-2	CASSTVGLVNEQYF	TGTGCCAGCAGCACAGTCGGACTAGTAAATGAGCAGTACTTC
-	-	TRBJ2-5	TRBV12-3/TRBV12-4	CASNWGRSPLHF	TGTGCCAGCAATTGGGGGCGTTCACCCCTCCACTTC
-	-	TRBJ2-5	TRBV12-3/TRBV12-4	CASSFSRVLETQYF	TGTGCCAGCAGTTTCTCCAGGGTACTAGAGACCCAGTACTTC
TRBD1	-	TRBJ2-7	TRBV11-2	CASSLGQGLIEQYF	TGTGCCAGCAGCTTGGGACAGGGGCTGATCGAGCAGTACTTC
-	few	TRBJ1-6	TRBV7-2	CASSLEAAGSSPLHF	TGTGCCAGCAGCTTAGAAGCGGCAGGGAGTTCACCCCTCCACTTT
-	-	TRBJ2-7	TRBV11-3	CASSLDPQDGAYEQYF	TGTGCCAGCAGCTTGGATCCACAGGACGGAGCGTACGAGCAGTACTTC
-	-	TRBJ2-5	TRBV7-6	CASSRRIGETQYF	TGTGCCAGCAGCCGGAGAATCGGGGAGACCCAGTACTTC
-	few	TRBJ2-3	TRBV6-1	CASRTWWDTQYF	TGTGCCAGCAGGACCTGGTGGGATACGCAGTATTTT
TRBD1	-	TRBJ2-2	TRBV7-1	CASSSDRGRTGELFF	TGTGCCAGCAGCTCCGACAGGGGACGGACCGGGGAGCTGTTTTTT
-	-	TRBJ2-2	TRBV10-3	CAISGREWSTGELFF	TGTGCCATCAGTGGACGGGAGTGGAGCACCGGGGAGCTGTTTTTT
-	-	TRBJ2-1	TRBV6-2/TRBV6-3	CASNRANEQFF	TGTGCCAGCAATCGTGCGAATGAGCAGTTCTTC
TRBD1	-	TRBJ2-3	TRBV6-6	CASSYSGGRATDTQYF	TGTGCCAGCAGTTACTCAGGGGGCCGCGCCACAGATACGCAGTATTTT
-	many	TRBJ2-1	TRBV7-3	CASSSGRDLHNEQFF	TGTGCCAGCAGCTCCGGGCGGGACCTACACAATGAGCAGTTCTTC
TRBD2	few	TRBJ2-3	TRBV11-1	CASSSQALLAGVADTQYF	TGTGCCAGCAGCTCCCAGGCCTTACTAGCGGGAGTAGCAGATACGCAGTATTTT
-	medium-sized	TRBJ2-2	TRBV6-1	CASSEASGTAGELFF	TGTGCCAGCAGTGAAGCGAGTGGCACCGCCGGGGAGCTGTTTTTT
-	-	TRBJ1-2	TRBV24-1	CATSDPPYGYTF	TGTGCCACCAGTGATCCTCCATATGGCTACACCTTC
TRBD2	-	TRBJ2-1	TRBV7-2	CASSLAGGSGYNEQFF	TGTGCCAGCAGCTTAGCTGGCGGGAGCGGCTACAATGAGCAGTTCTTC
-	medium-sized	TRBJ2-1	TRBV24-1	CATSERRDHYNEQFF	TGTGCCACCAGTGAAAGGCGGGATCACTACAATGAGCAGTTCTTC
-	-	TRBJ2-3	TRBV6-5	CASSYERWSTDTQYF	TGTGCCAGCAGTTACGAGCGGTGGAGCACAGATACGCAGTATTTT
TRBD1	-	TRBJ2-5	TRBV6-8	CASRLAGGVETQYF	TGTGCCAGCAGGCTAGCAGGGGGAGTGGAGACCCAGTACTTC
TRBD2	-	TRBJ2-2	TRBV6-1	CASSTLAGGNTGELFF	TGTGCCAGCAGTACACTAGCGGGGGGTAACACCGGGGAGCTGTTTTTT
-	many	TRBJ1-1	TRBV6-6	CASSYSGTVNTEAFF	TGTGCCAGCAGTTACTCTGGGACGGTGAACACTGAAGCTTTCTTT
-	many	TRBJ2-5	TRBV2	CASSTGLETQYF	TGTGCCAGCAGTACCGGGTTGGAGACCCAGTACTTC